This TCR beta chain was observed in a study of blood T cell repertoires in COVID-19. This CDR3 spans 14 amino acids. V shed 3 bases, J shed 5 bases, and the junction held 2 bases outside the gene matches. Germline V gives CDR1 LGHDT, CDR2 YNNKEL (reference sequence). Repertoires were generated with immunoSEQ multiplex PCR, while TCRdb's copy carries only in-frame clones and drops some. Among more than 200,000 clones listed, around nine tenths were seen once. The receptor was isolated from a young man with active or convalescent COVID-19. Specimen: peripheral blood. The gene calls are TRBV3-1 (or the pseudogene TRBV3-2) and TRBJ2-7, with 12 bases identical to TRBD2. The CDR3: CASSHLAGGNEQYF. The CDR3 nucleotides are TGTGCCAGCAGCCACCTAGCGGGGGGGAACGAGCAGTACTTC.